These 2 T cell receptor beta chains came from one sample sequenced in a study of CD8+CD57+ T cells in acquired aplastic anemia. The sequenced patients had an expansion of CD8+CD57+ cells seen by flow cytometry. The template used for profiling TCR beta VDJ and CDR3 was genomic DNA. Each CDR3 protein is one row after TCRdb ran MiXCR on the reads. The sample holds under 350,000 distinct CDR3 sequences; roughly 61% are singletons and the top ten take roughly 1.3%. The sample comprised sorted CD4+, CD8+, or CD8+CD57+ T cells (not recorded which) from PBMCs. All receptors come from a human donor with aplastic anemia.

This clonotype has ten or more counts. The V gene is TRBV27, the J gene TRBJ1-2; possible D gene TRBD1, 6 bases. The CDR3 contains 13 residues. V was pared by 5 bases and J by 7 bases, with 14 bases between. In germline, CDR1 is MNHEY, CDR2 SMNVEV (reference sequence). The CDR3 nucleotides are TGTGCCAGCAGTCCTCAGGGGATGGGTGGCTACACCTTC. The encoded protein is CASSPQGMGGYTF.

V and J are TRBV7-9 and TRBJ2-2, with a possible D match to TRBD2 (6 bases). Trimming cost V 6 bases and J 2 bases, with 22 bases left between them. Germline V CDR1 and CDR2: SEHNR, FQNEAQ (reference sequence). The CDR3 contains 18 residues. The CDR3 coding sequence is TGTGCCAGCAGTGCTAGAGACCTAGCGCGGGTAAACACCGGGGAGCTGTTTTTT. Translating it yields CASSARDLARVNTGELFF.